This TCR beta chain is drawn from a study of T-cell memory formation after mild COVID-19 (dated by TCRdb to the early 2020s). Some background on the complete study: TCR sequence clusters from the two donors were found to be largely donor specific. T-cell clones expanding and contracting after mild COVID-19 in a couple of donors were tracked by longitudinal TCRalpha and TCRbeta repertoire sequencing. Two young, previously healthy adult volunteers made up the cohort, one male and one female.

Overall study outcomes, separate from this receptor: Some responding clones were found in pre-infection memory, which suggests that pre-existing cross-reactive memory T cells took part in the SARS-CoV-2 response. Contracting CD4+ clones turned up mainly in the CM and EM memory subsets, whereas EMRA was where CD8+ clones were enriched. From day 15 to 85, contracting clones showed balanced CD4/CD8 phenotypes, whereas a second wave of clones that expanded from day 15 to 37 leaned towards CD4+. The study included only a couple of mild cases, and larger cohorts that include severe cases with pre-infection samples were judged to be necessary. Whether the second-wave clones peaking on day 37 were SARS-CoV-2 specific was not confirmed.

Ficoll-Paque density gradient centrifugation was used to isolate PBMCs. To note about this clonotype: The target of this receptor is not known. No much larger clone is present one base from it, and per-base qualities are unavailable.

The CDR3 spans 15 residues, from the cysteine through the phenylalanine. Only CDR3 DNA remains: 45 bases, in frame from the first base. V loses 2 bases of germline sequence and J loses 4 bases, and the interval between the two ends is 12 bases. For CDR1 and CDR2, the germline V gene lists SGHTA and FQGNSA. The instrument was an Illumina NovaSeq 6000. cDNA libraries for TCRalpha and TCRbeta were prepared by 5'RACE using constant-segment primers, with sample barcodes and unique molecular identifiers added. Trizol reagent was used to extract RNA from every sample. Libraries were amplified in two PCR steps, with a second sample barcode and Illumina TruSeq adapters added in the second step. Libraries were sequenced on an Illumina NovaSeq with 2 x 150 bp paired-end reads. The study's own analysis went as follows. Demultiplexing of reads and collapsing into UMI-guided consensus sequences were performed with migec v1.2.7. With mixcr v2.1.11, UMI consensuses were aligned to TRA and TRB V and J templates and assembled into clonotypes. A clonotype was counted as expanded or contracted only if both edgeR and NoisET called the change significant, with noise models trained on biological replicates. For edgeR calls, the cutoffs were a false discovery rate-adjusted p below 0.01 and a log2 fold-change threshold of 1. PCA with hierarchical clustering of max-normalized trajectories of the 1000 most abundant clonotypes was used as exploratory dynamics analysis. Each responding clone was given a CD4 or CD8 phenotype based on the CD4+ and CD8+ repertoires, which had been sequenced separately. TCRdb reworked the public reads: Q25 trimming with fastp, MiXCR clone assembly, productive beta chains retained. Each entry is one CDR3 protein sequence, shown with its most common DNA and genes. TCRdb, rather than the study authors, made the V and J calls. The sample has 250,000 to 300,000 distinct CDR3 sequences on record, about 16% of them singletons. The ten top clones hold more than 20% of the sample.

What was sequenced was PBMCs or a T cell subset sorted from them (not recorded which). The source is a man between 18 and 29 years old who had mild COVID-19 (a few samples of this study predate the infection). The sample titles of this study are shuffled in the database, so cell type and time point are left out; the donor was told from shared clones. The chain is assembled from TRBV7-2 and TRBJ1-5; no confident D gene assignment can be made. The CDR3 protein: CASSLHAGQNQPQHF. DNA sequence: TGTGCCAGCAGCTTACATGCGGGCCAGAATCAGCCCCAGCATTTT.